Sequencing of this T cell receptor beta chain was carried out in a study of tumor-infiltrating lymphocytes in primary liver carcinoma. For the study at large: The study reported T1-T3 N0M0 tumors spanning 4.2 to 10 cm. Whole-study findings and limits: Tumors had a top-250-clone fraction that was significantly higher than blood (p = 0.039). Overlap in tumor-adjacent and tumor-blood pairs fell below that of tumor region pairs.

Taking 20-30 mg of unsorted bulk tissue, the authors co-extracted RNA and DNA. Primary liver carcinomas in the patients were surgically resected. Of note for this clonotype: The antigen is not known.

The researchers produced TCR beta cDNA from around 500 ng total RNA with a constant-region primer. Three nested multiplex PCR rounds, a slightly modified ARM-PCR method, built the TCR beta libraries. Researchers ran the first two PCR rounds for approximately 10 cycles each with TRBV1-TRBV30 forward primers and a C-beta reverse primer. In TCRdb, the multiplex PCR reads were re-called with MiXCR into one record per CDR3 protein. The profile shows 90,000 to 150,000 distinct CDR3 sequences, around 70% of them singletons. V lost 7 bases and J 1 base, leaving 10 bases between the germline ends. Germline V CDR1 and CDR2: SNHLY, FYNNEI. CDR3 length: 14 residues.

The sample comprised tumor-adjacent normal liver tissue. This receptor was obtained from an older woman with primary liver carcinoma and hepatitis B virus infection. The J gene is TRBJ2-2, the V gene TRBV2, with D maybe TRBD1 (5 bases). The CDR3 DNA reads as TGTGCCAGCAAAGAGACAGAGAACACCGGGGAGCTGTTTTTT. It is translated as CASKETENTGELFF.